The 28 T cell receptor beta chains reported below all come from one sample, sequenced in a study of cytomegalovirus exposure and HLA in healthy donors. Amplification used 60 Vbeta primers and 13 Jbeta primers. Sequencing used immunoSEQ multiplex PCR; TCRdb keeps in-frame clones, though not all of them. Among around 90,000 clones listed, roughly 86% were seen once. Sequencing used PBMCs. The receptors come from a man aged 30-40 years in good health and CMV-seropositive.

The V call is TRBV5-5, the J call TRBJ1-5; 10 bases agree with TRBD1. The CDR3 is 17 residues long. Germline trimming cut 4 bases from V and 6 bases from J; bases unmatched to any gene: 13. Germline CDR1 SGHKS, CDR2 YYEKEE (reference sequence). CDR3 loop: CASSPLLRDRGVQPQHF. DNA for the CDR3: TGTGCCAGCAGCCCACTATTACGGGACAGGGGAGTTCAGCCCCAGCATTTT.

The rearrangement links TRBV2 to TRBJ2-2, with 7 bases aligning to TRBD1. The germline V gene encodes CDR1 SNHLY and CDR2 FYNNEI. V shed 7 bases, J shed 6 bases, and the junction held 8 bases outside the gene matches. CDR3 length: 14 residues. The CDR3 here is CASTPTGMAGELFF. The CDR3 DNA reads TGTGCCAGCACGCCGACAGGGATGGCCGGGGAGCTGTTTTTT. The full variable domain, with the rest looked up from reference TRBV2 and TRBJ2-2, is EPEVTQTPSHQVTQMGQEVILRCVPISNHLYFYWYRQILGQKVEFLVSFYNNEISEKSEIFDDQFSVERPDGSNFTLKIRSTKLEDSAMYFCASTPTGMAGELFFGEGSRLTVL.

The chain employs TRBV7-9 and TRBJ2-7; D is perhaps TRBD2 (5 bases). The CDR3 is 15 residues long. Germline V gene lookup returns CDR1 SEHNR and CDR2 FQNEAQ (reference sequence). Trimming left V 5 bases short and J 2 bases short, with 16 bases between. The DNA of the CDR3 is TGTGCCAGCAGCCCCCTGGGGAGAAGAACCTACGAGCAGTACTTC. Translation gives CASSPLGRRTYEQYF.

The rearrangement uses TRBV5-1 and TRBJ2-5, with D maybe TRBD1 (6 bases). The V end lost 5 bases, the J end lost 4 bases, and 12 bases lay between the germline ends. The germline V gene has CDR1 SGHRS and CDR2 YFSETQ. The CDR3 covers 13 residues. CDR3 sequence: CASSYRARETQYF. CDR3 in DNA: TGCGCCAGCAGTTACAGGGCGAGAGAGACCCAGTACTTC.

In nucleotides, the CDR3 is TGTGCCAGCAGTTTCTTTGCTAGCGGGGACAATGAGCAGTTCTTC. Its translation is CASSFFASGDNEQFF. J is TRBJ2-1 and V is TRBV28; TRBD2 matches at 9 bases. Germline-derived CDR1 and CDR2 are MDHEN and SYDVKM. J was trimmed by 5 bases and V by 3 bases; bases with no gene match: 5. This CDR3 comprises 15 residues.

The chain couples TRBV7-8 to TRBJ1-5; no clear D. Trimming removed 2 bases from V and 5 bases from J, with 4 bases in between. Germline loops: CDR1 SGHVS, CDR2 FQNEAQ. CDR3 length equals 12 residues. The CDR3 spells CASSLTDQPQHF. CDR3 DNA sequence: TGTGCCAGCAGCTTAACGGATCAGCCCCAGCATTTT.

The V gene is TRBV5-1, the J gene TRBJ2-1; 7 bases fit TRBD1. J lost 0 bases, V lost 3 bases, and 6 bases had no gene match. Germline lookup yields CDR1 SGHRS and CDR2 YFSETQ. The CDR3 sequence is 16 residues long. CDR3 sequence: CASSYVYRGSYNEQFF. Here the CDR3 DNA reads TGCGCCAGCAGCTACGTATACAGGGGCTCCTACAATGAGCAGTTCTTC.

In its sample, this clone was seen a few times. The CDR3 reads CASSLRSEGTDTQYF. CDR3 sequence (DNA): TGTGCCAGCAGCTTAAGGTCGGAGGGCACAGATACGCAGTATTTT. This sequence joins TRBV7-8 and TRBJ2-3; possibly TRBD2 for D (5 bases). V lost 2 bases, J lost 1 base, and 10 bases lay in between. Looked up from germline, CDR1 is SGHVS and CDR2 is FQNEAQ. This CDR3 is 15 amino acids long. The whole variable domain, filled in from reference TRBV7-8 and TRBJ2-3, reads GAGVSQSPRYKVAKRGQDVALRCDPISGHVSLFWYQQALGQGPEFLTYFQNEAQLDKSGLPSDRFFAERPEGSVSTLKIQRTQQEDSAVYLCASSLRSEGTDTQYFGPGTRLTVL.

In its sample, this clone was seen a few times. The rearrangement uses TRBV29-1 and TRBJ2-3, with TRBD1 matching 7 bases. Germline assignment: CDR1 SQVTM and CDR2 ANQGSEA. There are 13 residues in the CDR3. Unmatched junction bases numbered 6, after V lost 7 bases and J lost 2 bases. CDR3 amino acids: CSARQGLTDTQYF. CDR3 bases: TGCAGCGCGAGACAGGGCCTCACAGATACGCAGTATTTT.

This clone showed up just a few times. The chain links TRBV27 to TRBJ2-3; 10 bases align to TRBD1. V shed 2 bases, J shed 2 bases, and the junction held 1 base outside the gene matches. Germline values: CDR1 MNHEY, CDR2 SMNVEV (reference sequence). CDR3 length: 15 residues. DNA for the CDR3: TGTGCCAGCAGTTTAGACAGGGGGCTCACAGATACGCAGTATTTT. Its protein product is CASSLDRGLTDTQYF.

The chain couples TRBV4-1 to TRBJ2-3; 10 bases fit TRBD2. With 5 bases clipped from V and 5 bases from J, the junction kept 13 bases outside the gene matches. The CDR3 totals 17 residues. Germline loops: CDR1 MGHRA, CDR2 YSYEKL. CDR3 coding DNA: TGCGCCAGCAGCTCTTGGGGAGCGGGAGGGATCAGAGATACGCAGTATTTT. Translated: CASSSWGAGGIRDTQYF.

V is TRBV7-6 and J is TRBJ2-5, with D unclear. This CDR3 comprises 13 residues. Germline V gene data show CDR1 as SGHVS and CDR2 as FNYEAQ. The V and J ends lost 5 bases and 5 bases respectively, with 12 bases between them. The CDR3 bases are TGTGCCAGCAGCCGCGACTGGCGGGAGACCCAGTACTTC. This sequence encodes CASSRDWRETQYF.

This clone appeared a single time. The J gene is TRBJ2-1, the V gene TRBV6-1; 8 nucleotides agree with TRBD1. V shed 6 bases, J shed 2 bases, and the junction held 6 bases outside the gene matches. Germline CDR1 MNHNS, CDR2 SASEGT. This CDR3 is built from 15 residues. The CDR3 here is CASSFRQGTYNEQFF. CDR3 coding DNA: TGTGCCAGCAGCTTCAGACAGGGGACCTACAATGAGCAGTTCTTC.

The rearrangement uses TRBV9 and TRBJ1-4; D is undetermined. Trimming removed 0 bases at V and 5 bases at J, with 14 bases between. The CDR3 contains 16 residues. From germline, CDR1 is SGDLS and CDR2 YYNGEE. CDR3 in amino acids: CASSVELKPPNEKLFF. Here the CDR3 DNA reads TGTGCCAGCAGCGTAGAGTTAAAGCCCCCAAATGAAAAACTGTTTTTT.

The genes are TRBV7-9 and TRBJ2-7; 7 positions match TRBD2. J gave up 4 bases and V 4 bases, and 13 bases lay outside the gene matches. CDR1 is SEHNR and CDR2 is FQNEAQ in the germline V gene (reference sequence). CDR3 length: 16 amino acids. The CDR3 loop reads CASSSRPGGSPYEQYF. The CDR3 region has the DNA TGTGCCAGCAGCTCCAGACCCGGCGGGAGTCCGTACGAGCAGTACTTC.

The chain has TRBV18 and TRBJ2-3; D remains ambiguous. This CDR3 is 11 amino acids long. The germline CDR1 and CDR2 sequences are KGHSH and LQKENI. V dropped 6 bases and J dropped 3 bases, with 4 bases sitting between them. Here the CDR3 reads CASSPTDTQYF. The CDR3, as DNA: TGTGCCAGCTCTCCGACAGATACGCAGTATTTT.

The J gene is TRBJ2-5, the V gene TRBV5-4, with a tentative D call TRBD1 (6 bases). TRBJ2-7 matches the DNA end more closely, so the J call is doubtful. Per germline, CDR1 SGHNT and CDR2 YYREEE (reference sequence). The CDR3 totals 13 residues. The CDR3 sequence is CASSTRDTNEQYF. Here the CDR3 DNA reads TGTGCCAGCAGCACCCGGGACACCAACGAGCAGTACTTC.

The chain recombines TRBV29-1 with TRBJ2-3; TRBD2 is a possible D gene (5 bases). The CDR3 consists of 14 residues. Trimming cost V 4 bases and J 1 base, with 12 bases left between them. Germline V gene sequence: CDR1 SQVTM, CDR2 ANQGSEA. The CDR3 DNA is TGCAGCGTTGCAGCGGACTCCCGCACAGATACGCAGTATTTT. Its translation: CSVAADSRTDTQYF.

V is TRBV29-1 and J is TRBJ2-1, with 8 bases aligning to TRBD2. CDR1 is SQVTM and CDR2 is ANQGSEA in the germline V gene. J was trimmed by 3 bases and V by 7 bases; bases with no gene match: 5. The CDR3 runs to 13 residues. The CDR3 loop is CSAITSGYNEQFF. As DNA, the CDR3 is TGCAGCGCGATTACTAGCGGCTACAATGAGCAGTTCTTC.

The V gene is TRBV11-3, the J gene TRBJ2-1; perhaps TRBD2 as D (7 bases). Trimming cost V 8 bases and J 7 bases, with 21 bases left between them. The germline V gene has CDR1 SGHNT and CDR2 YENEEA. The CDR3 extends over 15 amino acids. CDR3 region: CASAERGTTDNEQFF. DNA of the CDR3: TGTGCCAGCGCCGAAAGGGGGACTACAGATAATGAGCAGTTCTTC. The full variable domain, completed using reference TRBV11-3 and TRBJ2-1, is EAGVVQSPRYKIIEKKQPVAFWCNPISGHNTLYWYLQNLGQGPELLIRYENEEAVDDSQLPKDRFSAERLKGVDSTLKIQPAELGDSAVYLCASAERGTTDNEQFFGPGTRLTVL.

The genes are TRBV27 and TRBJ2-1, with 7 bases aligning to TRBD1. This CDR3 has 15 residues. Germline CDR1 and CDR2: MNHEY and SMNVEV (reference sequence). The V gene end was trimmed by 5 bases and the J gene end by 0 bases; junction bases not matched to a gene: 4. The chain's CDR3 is CASSPRDSSYNEQFF. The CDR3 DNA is TGTGCCAGCAGTCCCCGGGACAGCTCCTACAATGAGCAGTTCTTC.

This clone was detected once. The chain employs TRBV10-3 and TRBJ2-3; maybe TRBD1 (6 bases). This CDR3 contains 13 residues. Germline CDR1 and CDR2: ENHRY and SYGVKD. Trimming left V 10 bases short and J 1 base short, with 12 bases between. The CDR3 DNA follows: TGTGCCACCGGGACACCCCGCACAGATACGCAGTATTTT. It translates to CATGTPRTDTQYF.

The CDR3 here is CSVGGAYQETQYF. As DNA, the CDR3 is TGCAGCGTTGGTGGGGCCTACCAAGAGACCCAGTACTTC. The V and J genes are TRBV29-1 and TRBJ2-5; D is perhaps TRBD1 (5 bases). Germline CDR1 and CDR2: SQVTM and ANQGSEA. The CDR3 totals 13 residues. The ends were cut back, 4 bases at V and 0 bases at J, with 9 bases in the middle.

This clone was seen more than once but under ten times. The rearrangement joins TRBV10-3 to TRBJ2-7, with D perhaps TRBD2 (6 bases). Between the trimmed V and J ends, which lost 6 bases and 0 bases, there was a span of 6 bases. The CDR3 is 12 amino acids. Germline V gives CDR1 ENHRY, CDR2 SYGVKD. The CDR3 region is CAISGSSYEQYF. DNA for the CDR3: TGTGCCATCAGCGGGAGCTCCTACGAGCAGTACTTC.

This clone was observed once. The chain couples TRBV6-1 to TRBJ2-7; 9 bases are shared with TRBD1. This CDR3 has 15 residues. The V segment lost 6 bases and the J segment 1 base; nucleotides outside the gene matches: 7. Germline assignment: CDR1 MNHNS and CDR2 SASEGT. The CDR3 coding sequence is TGTGCCAGCAGCCGAACCGGGACAGGGTCCTACGAGCAGTACTTC. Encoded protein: CASSRTGTGSYEQYF.

The CDR3 coding sequence is TGTGCCAGCAGACCATCGGGGGTGGATGAGCAGTTCTTC. Encoded protein: CASRPSGVDEQFF. This rearrangement joins TRBV6-5 to TRBJ2-1; a possible D gene is TRBD2 (6 bases). CDR1 and CDR2 (germline): MNHEY, SVGAGI. The V end was cut by 6 bases, the J end by 8 bases, with 14 bases between. CDR3 length: 13 amino acids.

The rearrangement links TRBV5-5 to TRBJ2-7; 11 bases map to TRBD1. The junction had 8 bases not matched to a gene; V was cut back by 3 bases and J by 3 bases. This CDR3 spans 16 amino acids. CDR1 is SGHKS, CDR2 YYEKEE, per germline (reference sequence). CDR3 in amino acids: CASSSRSGTGGYEQYF. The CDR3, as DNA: TGTGCCAGCAGCTCCAGATCCGGGACAGGGGGCTACGAGCAGTACTTC.

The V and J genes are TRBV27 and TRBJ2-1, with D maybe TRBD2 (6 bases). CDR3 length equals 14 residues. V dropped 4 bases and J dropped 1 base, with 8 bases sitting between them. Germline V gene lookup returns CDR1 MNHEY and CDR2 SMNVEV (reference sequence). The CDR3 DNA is TGTGCCAGCAGTTGGGGGGTATCCTACAATGAGCAGTTCTTC. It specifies CASSWGVSYNEQFF.